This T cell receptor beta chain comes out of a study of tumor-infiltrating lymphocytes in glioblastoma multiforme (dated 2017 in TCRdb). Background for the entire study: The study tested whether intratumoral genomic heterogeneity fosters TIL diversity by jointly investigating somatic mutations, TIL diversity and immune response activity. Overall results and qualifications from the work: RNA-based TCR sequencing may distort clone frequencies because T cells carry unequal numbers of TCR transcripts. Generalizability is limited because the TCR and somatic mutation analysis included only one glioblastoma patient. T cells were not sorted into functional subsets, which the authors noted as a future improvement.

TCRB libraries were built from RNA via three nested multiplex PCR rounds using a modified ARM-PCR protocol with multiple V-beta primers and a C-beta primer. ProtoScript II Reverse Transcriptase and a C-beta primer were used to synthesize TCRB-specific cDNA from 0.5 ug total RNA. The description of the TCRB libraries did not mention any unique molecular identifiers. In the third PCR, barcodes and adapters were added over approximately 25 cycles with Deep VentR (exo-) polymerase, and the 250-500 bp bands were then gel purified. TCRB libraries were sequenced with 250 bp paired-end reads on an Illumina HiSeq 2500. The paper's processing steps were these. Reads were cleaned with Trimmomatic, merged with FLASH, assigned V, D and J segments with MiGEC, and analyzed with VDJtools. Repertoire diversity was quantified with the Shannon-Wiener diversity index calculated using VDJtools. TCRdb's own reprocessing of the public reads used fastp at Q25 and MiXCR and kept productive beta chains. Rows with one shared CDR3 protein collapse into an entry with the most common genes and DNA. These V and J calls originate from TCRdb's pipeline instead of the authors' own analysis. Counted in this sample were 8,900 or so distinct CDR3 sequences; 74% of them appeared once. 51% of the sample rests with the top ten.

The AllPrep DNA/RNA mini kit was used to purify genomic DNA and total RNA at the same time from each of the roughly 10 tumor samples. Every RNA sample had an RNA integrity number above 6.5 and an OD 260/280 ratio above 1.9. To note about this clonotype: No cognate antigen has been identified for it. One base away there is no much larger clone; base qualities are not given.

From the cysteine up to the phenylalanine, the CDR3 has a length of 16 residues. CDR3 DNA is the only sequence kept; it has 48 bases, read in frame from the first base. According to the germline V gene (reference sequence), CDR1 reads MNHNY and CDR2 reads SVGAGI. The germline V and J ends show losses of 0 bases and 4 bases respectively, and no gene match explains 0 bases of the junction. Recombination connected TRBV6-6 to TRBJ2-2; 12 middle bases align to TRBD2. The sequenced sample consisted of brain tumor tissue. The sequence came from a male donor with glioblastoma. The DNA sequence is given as TGTGCCAGCAGTTACTCGACTAGCGGGAGCACCGGGGAGCTGTTTTTT. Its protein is CASSYSTSGSTGELFF.